This TCR beta chain stems from a study of identical twins. Study conclusions and caveats: Conclusions relied on cross-sectional statistical analysis, not following the same donors. Weaker excess sharing between twins was seen in beta out-of-frame sequences.

Comments on this clonotype: Its antigen is unknown.

The CDR3 loop spans 15 amino acids. Germline V gene sequence: CDR1 SGHTA, CDR2 FQGTGA. V was clipped by 5 bases and J by 8 bases; unmatched bases: 10. The authors used template switching to add a universal primer site and gave cDNA unique molecular identifiers. TCRdb fed the 5' RACE reads into MiXCR, producing one record per CDR3 protein. Here the sample spans 350,000 to 450,000 distinct CDR3 sequences, approximately 17% being singletons. The clonotype comes from a man aged 45 to 65 in good health. The rearrangement uses TRBV7-3 and TRBJ2-1; 9 nucleotides line up with TRBD2. The sequencing input was naive T cells sorted from blood. The chain's CDR3 is CASSPGVAGADEQFF. CDR3 bases: TGTGCCAGCAGCCCGGGGGTAGCGGGAGCAGATGAGCAGTTCTTC.